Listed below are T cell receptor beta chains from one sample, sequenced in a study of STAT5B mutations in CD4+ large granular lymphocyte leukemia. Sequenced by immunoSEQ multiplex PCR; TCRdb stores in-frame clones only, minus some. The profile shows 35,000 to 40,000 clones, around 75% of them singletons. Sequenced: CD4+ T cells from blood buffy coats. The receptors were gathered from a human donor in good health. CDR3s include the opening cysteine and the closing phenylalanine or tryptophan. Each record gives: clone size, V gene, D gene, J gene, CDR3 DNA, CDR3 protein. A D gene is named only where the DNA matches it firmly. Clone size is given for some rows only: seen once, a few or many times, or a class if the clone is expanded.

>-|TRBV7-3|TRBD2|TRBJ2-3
TGTGCCAGCAGCTTGAGCGGGAGCGATACGCAGTATTTT
CASSLSGSDTQYF
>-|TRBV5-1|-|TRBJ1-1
TGCGCCAGCAGCTTGTTCCAGGGGAACACTGAAGCTTTCTTT
CASSLFQGNTEAFF
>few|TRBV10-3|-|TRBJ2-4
TGTGCCATCAGGCCCGGGGGAACTATAGCCAAAAACATTCAGTACTTC
CAIRPGGTIAKNIQYF
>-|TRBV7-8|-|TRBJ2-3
TGTGCCAGCAGCCACCGGGACACGAGCACAGATACGCAGTATTTT
CASSHRDTSTDTQYF
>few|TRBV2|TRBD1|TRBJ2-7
TGTGCCAGCACTGGACAGGGCTACGAGCAGTACTTC
CASTGQGYEQYF
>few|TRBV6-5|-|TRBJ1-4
TGTGCCAGCAGGAGCTCCGGGACGGCTAATGAAAAACTGTTTTTT
CASRSSGTANEKLFF
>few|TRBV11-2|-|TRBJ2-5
TGTGCCAGCAGCCGGGGGCAGGGGGAAGAGACCCAGTACTTC
CASSRGQGEETQYF
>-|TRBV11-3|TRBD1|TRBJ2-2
TGTGCCAGCAGCTCCCGAGGACAGGGGTACACCGGGGAGCTGTTTTTT
CASSSRGQGYTGELFF
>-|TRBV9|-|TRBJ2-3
TGTGCCAGCAGCGTAGCTATCCTCAGCACAGATACGCAGTATTTT
CASSVAILSTDTQYF
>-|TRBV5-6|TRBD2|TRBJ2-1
TGTGCCAGCAGCTTCCAACTAGCGAACAATGAGCAGTTCTTC
CASSFQLANNEQFF
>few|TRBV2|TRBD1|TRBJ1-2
TGTGCCAGCAGTTTAGGGGGACAGGTAACCTATGGCTACACCTTC
CASSLGGQVTYGYTF
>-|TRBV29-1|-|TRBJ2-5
TGCAGCGTTGAGATTAGAGGGTCTAGTAAAGAGACCCAGTACTTC
CSVEIRGSSKETQYF
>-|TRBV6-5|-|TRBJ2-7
TGTGCCAGCAGTGGTGGCTACGAGCAGTACTTC
CASSGGYEQYF
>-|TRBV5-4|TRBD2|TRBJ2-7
TGTGCCAGCAGCCCCAGTAGCGGGGTCTCCTACGAGCAGTACTTC
CASSPSSGVSYEQYF
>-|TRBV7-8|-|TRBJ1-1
TGTGCCAGCAGCTGGGGTCGGGGCACTGAAGCTTTCTTT
CASSWGRGTEAFF
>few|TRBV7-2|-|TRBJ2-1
TGTGCCAGCAGCCCCTCCCCGGCCCCGGGTGAGCAGTTCTTC
CASSPSPAPGEQFF
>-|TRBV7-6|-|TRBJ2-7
TGTGCCAGCAGCTTACCAGGGCCAGAGTACGAGCAGTACTTC
CASSLPGPEYEQYF
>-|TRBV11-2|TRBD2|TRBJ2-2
TGTGCCAGCAGCTTACTGGGGGGGGTAGGCGCCGGGGAGCTGTTTTTT
CASSLLGGVGAGELFF
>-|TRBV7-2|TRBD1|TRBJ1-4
TGTGCCAGCAGCTTAGGGGGGACAGGGATGCGTGAAAAACTGTTTTTT
CASSLGGTGMREKLFF
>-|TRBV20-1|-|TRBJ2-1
TGCAGTGCTAATGAGCAGTTCTTC
CSANEQFF
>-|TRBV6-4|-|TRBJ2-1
TGTGCCAGCAGTGAACGACTAGGATTCGTCAATGAGCAGTTCTTC
CASSERLGFVNEQFF
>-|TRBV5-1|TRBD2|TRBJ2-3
TGCGCCAGCAGCTTAGGGCGGGGGGACACAGATACGCAGTATTTT
CASSLGRGDTDTQYF
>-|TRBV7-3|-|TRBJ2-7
TGTGCCAGCAGCCCGACGGAGAGCTCCTACGAGCAGTACTTC
CASSPTESSYEQYF
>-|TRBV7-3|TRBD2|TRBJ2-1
TGTGCCAGCAGCCCCCAAGGACTAGCGGGGTACAATGAGCAGTTCTTC
CASSPQGLAGYNEQFF
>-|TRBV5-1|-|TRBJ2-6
TGCGCCTGCCGTACGGCAGGAGATTACTCTGGGGCCAACGTCCTGACTTTC
CACRTAGDYSGANVLTF
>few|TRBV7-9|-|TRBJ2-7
TGTGCCAGCAGCTTAGGTTCGGGCTACGAGCAGTACTTC
CASSLGSGYEQYF
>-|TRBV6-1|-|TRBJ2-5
TGTGCCAGCAGTGAAGGCCAAAAGGCGGGGCATCGGGAGACCCAGTACTTC
CASSEGQKAGHRETQYF
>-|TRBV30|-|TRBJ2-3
TGTGCCTGTCTCCGGGACTTTACAGATACGCAGTATTTT
CACLRDFTDTQYF
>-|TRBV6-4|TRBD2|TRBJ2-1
TGTGCCACCAGACTAGCGGGAGCCAATGAGCAGTTCTTC
CATRLAGANEQFF
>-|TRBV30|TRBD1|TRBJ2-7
TGTGCCTGGAGTCCGACAGGGGGCACGTACGAGCAGTACTTC
CAWSPTGGTYEQYF
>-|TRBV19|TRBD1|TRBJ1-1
TGTGCCAGTAGCAAAATAGGACAGGGGGGAGTAGCTTTCTTT
CASSKIGQGGVAFF
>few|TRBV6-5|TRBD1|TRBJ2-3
TGTGCCAGCAGTCGACAGGGCATGGATACGCAGTATTTT
CASSRQGMDTQYF
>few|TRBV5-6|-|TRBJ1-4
TGTGCCAGCAGCTTGGGTGTGACGGGCTATTCCCGTTTT
CASSLGVTGYSRF